This T cell receptor (beta chain) was captured in a study of T-cell memory formation after mild COVID-19 (dated by TCRdb to the early 2020s). Notes on the research overall: TCR sequence clusters from the two donors were found to be largely donor specific. In a couple of donors, T-cell clones that expanded and contracted after mild COVID-19 were followed by sequencing TCRalpha and TCRbeta repertoires longitudinally. The cohort comprised two young, previously healthy adult volunteers, one female and one male. General conclusions and limits of the study: Only two mild cases were covered in the study, and larger cohorts including severe cases with pre-infection samples were considered necessary. From day 15 to 85, contracting clones showed balanced CD4/CD8 phenotypes, whereas a second wave of clones that expanded from day 15 to 37 leaned towards CD4+. Whether the second-wave clones peaking on day 37 were SARS-CoV-2 specific was not confirmed. Contracting CD4+ clones turned up mainly in the CM and EM memory subsets, whereas EMRA was where CD8+ clones were enriched. Some responding clones were detected in pre-infection memory, which suggested that pre-existing cross-reactive memory T cells had joined the SARS-CoV-2 response.

PBMCs were isolated by Ficoll-Paque density gradient centrifugation. The listed sequencing device is Illumina NovaSeq 6000. TCRalpha and TCRbeta cDNA libraries were constructed by 5'RACE with constant-segment primers, with sample barcodes and unique molecular identifiers being introduced. Trizol reagent was used to extract RNA from every sample. The libraries were amplified in two PCR steps, and the second step added a second sample barcode and Illumina TruSeq adapters. The libraries were sequenced on an Illumina NovaSeq using 2 x 150 bp paired-end reads. In the authors' own workflow: With migec v1.2.7, reads were demultiplexed and then collapsed into UMI-guided consensus sequences. With mixcr v2.1.11, UMI consensuses were aligned to TRA and TRB V and J templates and assembled into clonotypes. A clonotype was counted as expanded or contracted only if both edgeR and NoisET called the change significant, with noise models trained on biological replicates. edgeR calls used a false discovery rate-adjusted p below 0.01 and a log2 fold-change threshold of 1. PCA with hierarchical clustering of max-normalized trajectories of the 1000 most abundant clonotypes was used as exploratory dynamics analysis. Separately sequenced CD4+ and CD8+ repertoires were used to assign the CD4 or CD8 phenotype of responding clones. The public reads were reprocessed in TCRdb via fastp at Q25 and MiXCR, keeping in-frame beta chains. Each CDR3 protein appears once, grouped with its most common genes and DNA. None of the V and J calls come from the authors' own analysis; TCRdb made them. For this sample there are a few hundred thousand distinct CDR3 sequences; about 23% appear just once. Under 15% of the sample belongs to the ten largest clones.

Remarks on this clonotype: What this receptor recognizes is not known. No base-level quality is on record; no much larger clone is a single base apart.

Reading from cysteine to phenylalanine, the CDR3 counts 14 amino acids. Of the read, only the CDR3 DNA is kept; its 42 bases are in frame from base 1. CDR1 GTSNPN and CDR2 SVGIG were looked up in the germline V gene (reference sequence). V is shortened by 5 bases, J by 2 bases, and the region joining them spans 16 bases. This receptor was taken from an adult woman who had mild COVID-19 (a few samples of this study predate the infection). The sample titles of this study are shuffled in the database, so cell type and time point are left out; the donor was told from shared clones. The rearranged chain carries TRBV30 and TRBJ2-7; the D region possibly corresponds to TRBD2 (5 bases align). Sequencing was done on a sample of PBMCs or a T cell subset sorted from them (not recorded which). In nucleotides, the sequence is TGTGCCTGGGCCGCGGGTTACAGAGCCTACGAGCAGTACTTC. The translation is CAWAAGYRAYEQYF. The CDR3, completed at both ends by the reference TRBV30 and TRBJ2-7 genes, gives the full variable domain SQTIHQWPATLVQPVGSPLSLECTVEGTSNPNLYWYRQAAGRGLQLLFYSVGIGQISSEVPQNLSASRPQDRQFILSSKKLLLSDSGFYLCAWAAGYRAYEQYFGPGTRLTVT.